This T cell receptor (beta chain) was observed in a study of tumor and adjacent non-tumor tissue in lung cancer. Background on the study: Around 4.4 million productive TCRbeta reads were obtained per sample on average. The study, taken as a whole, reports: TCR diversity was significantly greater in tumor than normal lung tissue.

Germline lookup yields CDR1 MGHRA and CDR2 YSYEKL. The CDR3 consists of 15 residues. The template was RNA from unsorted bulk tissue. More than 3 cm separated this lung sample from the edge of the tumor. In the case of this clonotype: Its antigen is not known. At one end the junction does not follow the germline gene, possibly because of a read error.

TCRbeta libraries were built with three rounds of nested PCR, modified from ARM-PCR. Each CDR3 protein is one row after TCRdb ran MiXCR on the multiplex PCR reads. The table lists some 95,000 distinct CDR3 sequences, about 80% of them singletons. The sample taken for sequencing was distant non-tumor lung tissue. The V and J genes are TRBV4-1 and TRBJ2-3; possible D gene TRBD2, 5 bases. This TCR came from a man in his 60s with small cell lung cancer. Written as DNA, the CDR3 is TGCGCCAGCAGCCAGGGAGCGGACCGCACAGATACGCATTATTTT. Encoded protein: CASSQGADRTDTHYF.